This record looks at one T cell receptor (beta chain) sequence and its context. This sample is part of a study of blood T cell repertoires in COVID-19. Study-level information: From T cells, B-cell-depleted T cells, or PBMCs came the material, which was cDNA or gDNA.

CDR1 and CDR2 (germline): SQVTM, ANQGSEA. The CDR3 length is 13 residues. V was clipped by 3 bases and J by 6 bases; unmatched bases: 6. Sequencing used immunoSEQ multiplex PCR; TCRdb keeps in-frame clones, though not all of them. The data hold some 350,000 clones, with 85% to 90% observed a single time. The Seattle patients, enrolled during active infection, were followed longitudinally. The sequenced sample consisted of peripheral blood. The chain is built from TRBV29-1 and TRBJ2-7; TRBD2 agrees at 9 bases. This TCR derives from a woman aged 50 to 60 with COVID-19, enrolled during active disease. The CDR3 sequence: CSVDLAGVGEQYF. The CDR3 coding sequence is TGCAGCGTTGATTTAGCGGGAGTGGGCGAGCAGTACTTC.